This record looks at one T cell receptor (beta chain) sequence and its context. Its antigen specificity is not known. No base quality values were provided; no much bigger clone lies one nucleotide off. In Seattle, one collaborating source enrolled patients while the infection was active and tracked those patients longitudinally over the course of disease. Whole blood was collected in K2EDTA tubes by collaborating institutions according to the institutions' own protocols. For TCRbeta analysis, collaborators shipped samples in one of three forms: frozen whole blood, isolated PBMCs, or DNA extracted from either of those sample types. The data belong to a study of blood T cell repertoires in COVID-19 (dated by TCRdb to 2020 to 2021). Regarding the complete study: Collaborator samples came from the United States, Italy and Spain and covered acute and convalescent phases of COVID-19. The dataset comprised deeply sampled blood TCRbeta repertoires from subjects exposed to, actively infected with, or recovered from COVID-19. Samples were obtained from the ongoing ImmuneRACE study (first 160 participants) and from 1,254 subjects provided by 6 global collaborators. The repertoires were released in a freely available public database meant as a resource for research on the immune response to SARS-CoV-2. A de-identified subject ID, COVID-19 status, age in years and sex were almost always included in the sample metadata. The material from the prospective study consisted of cDNA or gDNA derived from T cells, B-cell-depleted T cells, or PBMCs. Where available, HLA class I and class II types were taken from metadata supplied by the sample provider and were not determined by assay-based typing. Findings and caveats that apply to the study as a whole: How much clinical and demographic metadata was included differed by source and by participant, and the metadata was provided uncurated.

The germline ends are 14 bases apart after V is trimmed by 1 base and J by 4 bases. The CDR3, cysteine through phenylalanine, is 15 amino acids long. Only the CDR3 DNA is retained, 45 bases long and in frame from the first base. CDR1 is given as MGHDK and CDR2 as SYGVNS, both from the germline V gene. The immunoSEQ Assay, a bias-controlled multiplex PCR, was used to amplify TCRbeta CDR3 regions from genomic DNA. As for the original processing: Nucleated cell counts per sample were estimated from amplification of reference gene primers within the assay. Sequence reads were collapsed and filtered to measure the absolute abundance of every unique TCRbeta CDR3 rearrangement. For each sample, productive Simpson clonality was calculated as the square root of Simpson's diversity index over productive rearrangements. Imported from immuneACCESS, the table was reduced by TCRdb to in-frame sequences with V and J called. These copies leave out some clones; in studies compared against another copy, an unresolved V gene accounts for under half, and the cause of the remainder is not known. D and trimming were read from the DNA, whereas the V and J calls and clone size are those reported in that table. Within this sample are fewer than 500,000 clones, with roughly 90% of them counted one time only. The biggest ten clones account for 0.8% to 1% of the sample.

This TCR was sampled from a man aged 18 to 30 with COVID-19, enrolled during active disease. The sequence links TRBV25-1 to TRBJ2-7, with a weak D call of TRBD1 (6 bases match). The sequencing sample was made of peripheral blood. The nucleotide sequence reads TGTGCCAGCAGTGAATTCGCAACAGGGCCGTACGAGCAGTACTTC. It specifies CASSEFATGPYEQYF.